This TCR beta chain appears in the sequencing data of a study of blood T cell repertoires in COVID-19. Overall study: There were acute and convalescent COVID-19 samples, and they came from the United States, Italy and Spain.

Profiling relied on immunoSEQ multiplex PCR, and the TCRdb table lists in-frame clones only, not all of them. The sample holds around 170,000 clones; 85% to 95% are singletons and the top ten take around 0.53%. The CDR3 extends over 17 amino acids. Germline CDR1 reads KGHSH; CDR2 reads LQKENI. The junction had 15 bases not matched to a gene; V was cut back by 3 bases and J by 7 bases. This TCR was recovered from a man between 50 and 59 years old with acute or convalescent COVID-19. V and J are TRBV18 and TRBJ1-5; 7 nucleotides line up with TRBD1. The specimen sequenced was peripheral blood. The CDR3 sequence is CASSPDRGDRLLQPQHF. The CDR3, as DNA: TGTGCCAGCTCACCCGACCGAGGGGACAGACTTTTGCAGCCCCAGCATTTT.